This TCR beta chain came from a study of cytomegalovirus exposure and HLA in healthy donors. Study results and limitations: A classifier reportedly called cytomegalovirus status with high sensitivity and specificity.

There are 17 residues in the CDR3. The ends lost 0 bases at V and 4 bases at J; junction bases unmatched: 5. The germline CDR1 and CDR2 sequences are SGHRS and YFSETQ. Worth noting for this clone: No antigen is known for it.

Both 60 Vbeta primers and 13 Jbeta primers went into the PCR. Profiled with immunoSEQ multiplex PCR; TCRdb holds only in-frame clones, not every one. The data show 200,000 to 250,000 clones, roughly 84% seen once. The V gene is TRBV5-1, the J gene TRBJ2-3, with TRBD2 matching over 13 bases. Sequencing input: PBMCs. This TCR derives from a girl under 18 in good health and CMV-seronegative. Written as DNA, the CDR3 is TGCGCCAGCAGCTTGGCCCTCACTAGCGGGAGGGCAGATACGCAGTATTTT. It translates to CASSLALTSGRADTQYF.